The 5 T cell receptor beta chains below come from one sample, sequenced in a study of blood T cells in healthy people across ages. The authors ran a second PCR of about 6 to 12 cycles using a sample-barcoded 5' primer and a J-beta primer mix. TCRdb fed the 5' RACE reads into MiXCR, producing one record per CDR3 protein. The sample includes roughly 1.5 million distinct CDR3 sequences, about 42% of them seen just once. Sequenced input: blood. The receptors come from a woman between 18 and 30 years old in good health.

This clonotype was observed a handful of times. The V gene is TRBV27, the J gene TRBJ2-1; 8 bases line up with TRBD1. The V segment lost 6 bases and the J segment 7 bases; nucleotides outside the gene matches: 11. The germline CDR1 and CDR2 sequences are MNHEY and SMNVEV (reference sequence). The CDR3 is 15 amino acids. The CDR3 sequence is CASSPWGQGANEQFF. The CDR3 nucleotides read TGTGCCAGCAGCCCCTGGGGGCAGGGGGCAAATGAGCAGTTCTTC.

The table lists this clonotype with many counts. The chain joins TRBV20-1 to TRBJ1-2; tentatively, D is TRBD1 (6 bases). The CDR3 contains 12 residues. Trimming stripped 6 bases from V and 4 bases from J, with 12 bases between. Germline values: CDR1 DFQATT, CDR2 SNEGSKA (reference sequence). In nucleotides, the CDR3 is TGCAGTGCACCGGACAGATTCTATGGCTACACCTTC. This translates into CSAPDRFYGYTF.

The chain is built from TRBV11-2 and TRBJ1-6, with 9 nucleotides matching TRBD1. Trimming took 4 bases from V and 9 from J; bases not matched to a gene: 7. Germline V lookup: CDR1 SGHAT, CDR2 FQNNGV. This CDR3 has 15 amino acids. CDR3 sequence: CASSWLRDRVSPLHF. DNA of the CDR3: TGTGCCAGCAGCTGGCTTCGGGACAGGGTTTCACCCCTCCACTTT.

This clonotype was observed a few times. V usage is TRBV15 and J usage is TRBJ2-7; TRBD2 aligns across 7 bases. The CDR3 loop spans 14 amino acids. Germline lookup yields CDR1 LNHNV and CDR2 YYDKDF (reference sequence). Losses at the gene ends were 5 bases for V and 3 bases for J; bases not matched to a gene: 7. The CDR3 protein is CATSLGRESYEQYF. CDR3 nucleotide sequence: TGTGCCACCAGCTTGGGGAGGGAGAGCTACGAGCAGTACTTC.

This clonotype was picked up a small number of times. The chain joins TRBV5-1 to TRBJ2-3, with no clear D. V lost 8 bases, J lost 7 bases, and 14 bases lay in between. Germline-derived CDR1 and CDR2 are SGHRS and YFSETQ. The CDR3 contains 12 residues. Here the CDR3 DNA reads TGCGCCAGTAAAATCATGGGGTATACGCAGTATTTT. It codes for CASKIMGYTQYF.